Listed here are 28 T cell receptor beta chains from one sample, sequenced in a study of T cells in Graves' hyperthyroidism and ophthalmopathy (dated by TCRdb to 2018 to 2020). Libraries were constructed by multiplex PCR. Data came from an Illumina HiSeq 2000. TCR beta CDR3 regions were amplified from RNA transcripts. For the first round of RT-PCR on the TCR CDR3, the HTBI primer set was used together with the Qiagen OneStep RT-PCR kit. TCRdb passed the public sequencing reads through fastp at Q25 and MiXCR, retaining productive beta sequences. Each entry is one CDR3 protein sequence, shown with its most common DNA and genes. The sample profile shows 250,000 or so distinct CDR3 sequences; roughly 15% of them were found once. Roughly 13% of the sample is taken by the ten largest. Sequences were obtained from blood. All receptors derive from a woman between 40 and 55 years old with Graves' hyperthyroidism that later progressed to Graves' ophthalmopathy.

This clonotype appeared many times. This chain connects TRBV7-6 to TRBJ2-5; 7 positions agree with TRBD2. V shed 2 bases and J 2 bases; nucleotides not matched to a gene: 8. CDR1 and CDR2 (germline): SGHVS, FNYEAQ. The CDR3 loop spans 16 amino acids. The CDR3 sequence: CASSLSGAVAQETQYF. The CDR3 DNA reads as TGTGCCAGCAGCTTAAGCGGGGCCGTCGCTCAAGAGACCCAGTACTTC.

This clonotype was detected ten times or more. The CDR3: CASSGPAELEQYF. CDR3 sequence (DNA): TGTGCCAGCAGTGGTCCGGCCGAGCTCGAGCAGTACTTC. This rearrangement joins TRBV2 to TRBJ2-7; unclear D gene. From germline, CDR1 is SNHLY and CDR2 FYNNEI. Trimming removed 4 bases from V and 6 bases from J, with 13 bases in between. CDR3 size: 13 residues.

This clonotype was seen many times. The V call is TRBV24-1, the J call TRBJ2-1, with TRBD1 as a possible D gene (5 bases). V gave up 8 bases and J gave up 3 bases, with 10 bases separating them. Germline-derived CDR1 and CDR2 are KGHDR and SFDVKD. This CDR3 has 13 residues. In DNA, the CDR3 is TGTGCCACCAACTCAGGGATCTACAATGAGCAGTTCTTC. Amino acid sequence: CATNSGIYNEQFF.

This clonotype was counted many times. The chain has TRBV7-9 and TRBJ2-3, with D perhaps TRBD2 (7 bases). Germline V lookup: CDR1 SEHNR, CDR2 FQNEAQ (reference sequence). V lost 5 bases and J 4 bases, leaving 16 bases between the germline ends. The CDR3 sequence is 15 residues long. The CDR3 DNA reads as TGTGCCAGCAGCCACATCCAGGGGAGGGCAGATACGCAGTATTTT. This encodes CASSHIQGRADTQYF. Full variable domain (outside the CDR3, taken from reference TRBV7-9 and TRBJ2-3): DTGVSQNPRHKITKRGQNVTFRCDPISEHNRLYWYRQTLGQGPEFLTYFQNEAQLEKSRLLSDRFSAERPKGSFSTLEIQRTEQGDSAMYLCASSHIQGRADTQYFGPGTRLTVL.

CDR3 sequence reads: CASSRNPTGVETQYF. CDR3 nucleotides: TGTGCCAGCAGCCGAAACCCCACAGGGGTAGAGACCCAGTACTTC. The rearrangement uses TRBV7-6 and TRBJ2-5; 7 positions agree with TRBD1. With V trimmed by 5 bases and J by 4 bases, 10 bases remained unmatched. The CDR3 contains 15 residues. Germline lookup yields CDR1 SGHVS and CDR2 FNYEAQ.

In its sample, this clonotype was seen many times. The CDR3 loop is CASISSGNTIYF. The CDR3 coding sequence is TGTGCCAGCATAAGCTCTGGAAACACCATATATTTT. This chain uses TRBV27 with TRBJ1-3; no clear D. CDR1 is MNHEY and CDR2 is SMNVEV in the germline V gene (reference sequence). The germline V and J ends were trimmed by 7 bases and 0 bases, with 4 bases remaining between them. The CDR3 has 12 residues.

This clonotype was counted at least ten times. The V call is TRBV11-1, the J call TRBJ2-5, with 8 positions matching TRBD1. With 3 bases clipped from V and 4 bases from J, the junction kept 7 bases outside the gene matches. This CDR3 contains 15 residues. Germline CDR1 SGHAT, CDR2 FQDESV (reference sequence). The CDR3 sequence is CASSFDRGALETQYF. In DNA form, the CDR3 reads TGTGCCAGCAGCTTCGACAGGGGAGCCTTAGAGACCCAGTACTTC.

This clonotype has more than one count but fewer than ten. The chain combines TRBV15 with TRBJ2-7; no clear D. The CDR3 length is 14 residues. Germline-derived CDR1 and CDR2 are LNHNV and YYDKDF (reference sequence). V gave up 1 base and J gave up 2 bases, with 9 bases separating them. In nucleotides, the CDR3 is TGTGCCACCAGCAGAGGGGTAGGCACCTACGAGCAGTACTTC. Its protein product is CATSRGVGTYEQYF.

About this clonotype itself: This sequence may be a read error, since a much larger clone differs from it by one base. Because it lacks the conserved phenylalanine or tryptophan at the end, this CDR3 is likely a read error. This chain uses TRBV30 with TRBJ1-1; TRBD1 agrees at 7 bases. This CDR3 has 12 residues. V lost 4 bases, J lost 3 bases, and 2 bases stayed unmatched. Germline V gene sequence: CDR1 GTSNPN, CDR2 SVGIG (reference sequence). CDR3 in amino acids: CAWKGQYTEAFL. DNA of the CDR3: TGTGCCTGGAAGGGACAGTACACTGAAGCTTTCCTT.

J is TRBJ2-1 and V is TRBV2; the D gene is possibly TRBD2 (6 bases). Germline V gene data show CDR1 as SNHLY and CDR2 as FYNNEI. The CDR3 spans 14 residues. Trimming left V 7 bases short and J 6 bases short, with 16 bases between. CDR3 coding DNA: TGTGCCAGCACCAGACTAGTAAGTGGCAATGAGCAGTTCTTC. Residues: CASTRLVSGNEQFF.

This clonotype was seen at least ten times. One end of the junction does not line up with germline, which may come from a read error. This chain uses TRBV20-1 with TRBJ2-7; D is possibly TRBD1 or TRBD2 (7 bases each). The CDR3 consists of 17 residues. In germline, CDR1 is DFQATT, CDR2 SNEGSKA (reference sequence). The CDR3 loop is CSARDRALYLAGYEQYF. In nucleotides, the CDR3 is TGCAGTGCCAGAGACAGGGCGTTATACTTAGCGGGCTACGAGCAGTACTTC.

This clonotype was found many times. CDR3 sequence reads: CASSEDRTTYEQYF. CDR3 sequence (DNA): TGTGCCAGCAGTGAGGACAGGACCACCTACGAGCAGTACTTC. This chain joins TRBV6-1 and TRBJ2-7, with 7 bases identical to TRBD1. This CDR3 is built from 14 residues. J gave up 2 bases and V 3 bases, and 4 bases lay outside the gene matches. Germline V lookup: CDR1 MNHNS, CDR2 SASEGT.

The sample holds many counts of this clonotype. The chain carries TRBV20-1 and TRBJ2-2, with TRBD2 identical over 12 bases. The V gene end was trimmed by 1 base and the J gene end by 7 bases; junction bases not matched to a gene: 10. Germline CDR1 reads DFQATT; CDR2 reads SNEGSKA (reference sequence). CDR3 length: 17 amino acids. CDR3 coding DNA: TGCAGTGCTAGAGGCCCTAGCGGGAGGGCCCTCGACGGGGAGCTGTTTTTT. It translates to CSARGPSGRALDGELFF.

This clonotype has a count of ten or more. The rearrangement links TRBV10-3 to TRBJ2-1; no firm D call. The CDR3 has 16 amino acids. Germline CDR1 reads ENHRY; CDR2 reads SYGVKD. Trimming took 4 bases from V and 4 from J, leaving 17 bases between them. The CDR3 DNA reads TGTGCCATCAGTGTCACTCTCATACCCCCTTACAATGAGCAGTTCTTC. It specifies CAISVTLIPPYNEQFF.

There are many counts of this clonotype. This chain connects TRBV27 to TRBJ2-3; D tentatively fits TRBD1 or TRBD2 (5 bases each). CDR3 length equals 12 residues. Trimming took 3 bases from V and 8 from J, leaving 9 bases between them. The germline V gene encodes CDR1 MNHEY and CDR2 SMNVEV (reference sequence). The DNA for the CDR3 is TGTGCCAGCAGTTTCCGGGACGGTACGCAGTATTTT. This codes for CASSFRDGTQYF.

This clonotype was seen repeatedly, ten times or more. The chain uses TRBV2 and TRBJ2-1; 11 bases are shared with TRBD2. The ends lost 2 bases at V and 0 bases at J; junction bases unmatched: 15. Germline values: CDR1 SNHLY, CDR2 FYNNEI. The CDR3 has 21 residues. The CDR3 sequence is CASSEPSSTSGTTDSYNEQFF. The CDR3 coding sequence is TGTGCCAGCAGTGAACCTTCCTCGACTAGCGGGACAACCGACTCCTACAATGAGCAGTTCTTC.

This clonotype appeared many times. The genes are TRBV19 and TRBJ1-1; tentatively, D is TRBD1 (5 bases). CDR3 length: 15 residues. V was trimmed by 7 bases and J by 2 bases, leaving 17 bases between them. Germline CDR1 LNHDA, CDR2 SQIVND (reference sequence). This chain's CDR3 is CASMDMLQGNTEAFF. The CDR3 DNA reads as TGTGCCAGTATGGACATGCTGCAGGGTAACACTGAAGCTTTCTTT.

This clonotype came up many times. The genes are TRBV6-5 and TRBJ2-3, with no clear D. The CDR3 extends over 14 amino acids. Germline values: CDR1 MNHEY, CDR2 SVGAGI. V lost 2 bases to trimming and J lost 1 base, with 7 bases between them. CDR3 DNA: TGTGCCAGCAGTTACAACCGGGGCACAGATACGCAGTATTTT. Protein: CASSYNRGTDTQYF.

This clonotype occurred many times. This chain links TRBV3-1 with TRBJ2-7, with 8 bases fitting TRBD2. The CDR3 length is 15 residues. V dropped 1 base and J dropped 5; count of bases not matched to a gene: 7. Germline CDR1 and CDR2: LGHDT and YNNKEL (reference sequence). CDR3 DNA: TGTGCCAGCAGCCAAGCGAGCGGGAGCGTCCACGAGCAGTACTTC. It specifies CASSQASGSVHEQYF.

This clonotype was seen more than once but under ten times. The chain recombines TRBV20-1 with TRBJ2-1; D is possibly TRBD2 (5 bases). Germline lookup yields CDR1 DFQATT and CDR2 SNEGSKA (reference sequence). This CDR3 spans 16 amino acids. V was shortened by 0 bases and J by 0 bases, with 12 bases between the two germline ends. CDR3 residues: CSARDFRGGSYNEQFF. In nucleotides, the CDR3 is TGCAGTGCTAGAGATTTCCGCGGAGGCTCCTACAATGAGCAGTTCTTC.

The chain employs TRBV24-1 and TRBJ2-1, with 10 bases that match TRBD2. Trimming cost V 4 bases and J 4 bases; bases outside gene matches: 6. The CDR3 is 16 amino acids. Germline CDR1 KGHDR, CDR2 SFDVKD. As DNA, the CDR3 is TGTGCCACCAGTGAAGGCGGACTAGCGGAGTACAATGAGCAGTTCTTC. Protein: CATSEGGLAEYNEQFF.

This clonotype was seen ten or more times. V and J are TRBV6-2 or TRBV6-3 and TRBJ2-7; the D call may be TRBD1 or TRBD2 (5 bases each). Germline V gene lookup returns CDR1 MNHEY and CDR2 SVGEGT. Trimming stripped 4 bases from V and 1 base from J, with 11 bases between. The CDR3 sequence is 14 residues long. The CDR3 DNA sequence: TGTGCCAGCAGTTCCGGGACGTTGTCCTACGAGCAGTACTTC. It encodes CASSSGTLSYEQYF.

This clonotype was picked up many times. The chain couples TRBV5-1 to TRBJ2-1; 7 positions match TRBD2. The CDR3 is 17 residues long. From germline, CDR1 is SGHRS and CDR2 YFSETQ. J gave up 0 bases and V 4 bases, and 10 bases lay outside the gene matches. DNA of the CDR3: TGCGCCAGCAGCCCATCAGCGGGGCTAAGCTCCTACAATGAGCAGTTCTTC. Translation: CASSPSAGLSSYNEQFF.

The chain is built from TRBV18 and TRBJ2-4, with TRBD2 as a possible D gene (5 bases). The V end lost 3 bases, the J end lost 6 bases, and 12 bases lay between the germline ends. This CDR3 is built from 14 residues. The germline V gene has CDR1 KGHSH and CDR2 LQKENI. Written as DNA, the CDR3 is TGTGCCAGCTCACCGACGACTATTTCAAACATTCAGTACTTC. Protein sequence: CASSPTTISNIQYF. The whole variable domain, remainder taken from reference TRBV18 and TRBJ2-4, is NAGVMQNPRHLVRRRGQEARLRCSPMKGHSHVYWYRQLPEEGLKFMVYLQKENIIDESGMPKERFSAEFPKEGPSILRIQQVVRGDSAAYFCASSPTTISNIQYFGAGTRLSVL.

This clonotype was found a few times. Given a much more abundant clone one base away, this may be a read error. V usage is TRBV3-1 and J usage is TRBJ2-3; D gene unclear. The V end lost 5 bases, the J end lost 11 bases, and 11 bases lay between the germline ends. Germline CDR1 and CDR2: LGHDT and YNNKEL (reference sequence). The length of the CDR3 is 11 residues. The CDR3 loop reads CASSIDGMQYF. The CDR3 DNA follows: TGTGCCAGCAGCATCGATGGTATGCAGTATTTT.

This clonotype has ten or more counts. The chain employs TRBV7-9 and TRBJ2-6; D is perhaps TRBD2 (5 bases). V gave up 5 bases and J gave up 8 bases, with 22 bases separating them. CDR3 length equals 17 residues. Germline CDR1 is SEHNR and CDR2 is FQNEAQ (reference sequence). Written as DNA, the CDR3 is TGTGCCAGCAGCCCCCCCAGGAGGCAGGTTATTACCAACGTCCTGACTTTC. This gives the protein CASSPPRRQVITNVLTF.

In this sample, this clonotype turned up many times. This chain uses TRBV29-1 with TRBJ2-5, with 7 positions matching TRBD2. Germline trimming cut 6 bases from V and 4 bases from J; bases unmatched to any gene: 8. CDR3 length: 13 residues. Germline V gene sequence: CDR1 SQVTM, CDR2 ANQGSEA. The CDR3 spells CSVGGISGETQYF. CDR3 in DNA: TGCAGCGTCGGGGGGATATCGGGAGAGACCCAGTACTTC. Full variable domain (outside the CDR3, taken from reference TRBV29-1 and TRBJ2-5): SAVISQKPSRDICQRGTSLTIQCQVDSQVTMMFWYRQQPGQSLTLIATANQGSEATYESGFVIDKFPISRPNLTFSTLTVSNMSPEDSSIYLCSVGGISGETQYFGPGTRLLVL.

This clonotype was observed at least ten times. The V and J genes are TRBV20-1 and TRBJ2-7; the D gene could be TRBD1 or TRBD2 (5 bases each). Trimming took 3 bases from V and 3 from J, leaving 18 bases between them. Looked up from germline, CDR1 is DFQATT and CDR2 is SNEGSKA (reference sequence). The CDR3 length is 15 residues. DNA of the CDR3: TGCAGTGCTAGTGGACCGGGACCAGATTTCTACGAGCAGTACTTC. Its translation: CSASGPGPDFYEQYF.